The clone carrying this TCR beta chain was found once. Its antigen is as yet unknown. The time point was: patch test 1, 2 weeks after DPC sensitization. Noted treatment: therapeutic diphenylcyclopropenone sensitization with weekly scalp DPC. The data were obtained in a study of human T cells and chemical hapten exposure. Study-wide findings and caveats: Counts of expanded TCRs at PT1 were positively correlated with patch test score.

This CDR3 spans 14 amino acids. Germline assignment: CDR1 MNHEY and CDR2 SVGEGT. V lost 3 bases, J lost 2 bases, and 8 bases lay in between. TCRdb called the RACE reads again in MiXCR, with one record for every CDR3 protein. Among some 94,000 distinct CDR3 sequences listed, roughly 12% were seen once. The receptor was isolated from a woman between 40 and 50 years old with alopecia areata. Some clones in this sample may be carry-over from other donors' samples. The sequencing here drew on whole blood, taken in connection with sensitization to the hapten diphenylcyclopropenone (DPC). The rearrangement links TRBV6-2 or TRBV6-3 to TRBJ1-5, with D possibly being TRBD1 (6 bases). In DNA, the CDR3 is TGTGCCAGCAGTTATGAGGGGGGCAATCAGCCCCAGCATTTT. It yields the protein CASSYEGGNQPQHF.